A single sample gave rise to the 4 T cell receptor beta chains below, sequenced in a study of blood T cells in healthy people across ages. PCR was performed a second time for about 7 to 12 cycles using a sample-barcoded 5' primer and a J-beta primer mix. Using its own MiXCR run on the 5' RACE reads, TCRdb lists one record per CDR3 protein. This table has 1.5 million to 2 million distinct CDR3 sequences, 30% to 35% appearing once. What was sequenced was blood. These receptors were collected from a woman aged 25 to 45 in good health.

The table lists this clonotype with a few counts. The chain links TRBV7-9 to TRBJ2-7; D is unclear. V lost 3 bases, J lost 2 bases, and 11 bases lay in between. The CDR3 contains 14 residues. Germline V CDR1 and CDR2: SEHNR, FQNEAQ (reference sequence). The CDR3 DNA reads as TGTGCCAGCAGCTTGGCAGAAATCGCCTACGAGCAGTACTTC. Translated, it gives CASSLAEIAYEQYF.

This clonotype was seen more than once but under ten times. The J gene is TRBJ2-4, the V gene TRBV4-1; D possibly corresponds to TRBD2 (6 bases). V lost 0 bases to trimming and J lost 7 bases, with 19 bases between them. Germline CDR1 reads MGHRA; CDR2 reads YSYEKL. The CDR3 runs to 17 residues. CDR3 bases: TGCGCCAGCAGCCAAGATACTTTCCGGGACTCTAGTAACATTCAGTACTTC. It yields the protein CASSQDTFRDSSNIQYF.

To note about this clonotype: At one of its ends the junction is not consistent with the germline gene, which may arise from a read error. The chain carries TRBV3-1 and TRBJ2-4; TRBD1 matches 7 bases. In germline, CDR1 is LGHDT, CDR2 YNNKEL (reference sequence). This CDR3 contains 16 residues. The CDR3, as DNA: TGTGCCAGCAGCCAAAACGACAGGGCCCGCAAAAACATTCAGTACTTT. It encodes CASSQNDRARKNIQYF.

This clonotype was recorded a few times. This CDR3 is CSSGGQLNTEAFF. The CDR3 DNA reads TGCAGCTCGGGGGGGCAATTGAACACTGAAGCTTTCTTT. The rearrangement uses TRBV29-1 and TRBJ1-1, with D perhaps matching TRBD1 (6 bases). Per germline, CDR1 SQVTM and CDR2 ANQGSEA. This CDR3 has 13 residues. V lost 8 bases and J lost 0, with 13 bases in between.